What follows is one TCR beta chain and its context. Profiled with immunoSEQ multiplex PCR; TCRdb holds only in-frame clones, not every one. Here the sample spans about 58,000 clones, about 87% being singletons. The data are from a study of control samples from healthy donors and cancer patients. The CDR3 sequence is 14 residues long. V dropped 4 bases and J dropped 4; count of bases not matched to a gene: 7. Germline assignment: CDR1 SGHRS and CDR2 YFSETQ. The sample was PBMCs. The rearrangement joins TRBV5-1 to TRBJ1-1, with 7 bases fitting TRBD1. The TCR originated in a woman between 55 and 75 years old with lung cancer. This CDR3 reads CASSGDSWGTEAFF. The CDR3, as DNA: TGCGCCAGCAGCGGGGACAGCTGGGGCACTGAAGCTTTCTTT.